The 26 T cell receptor beta chains listed next were all sequenced from one sample in a study of cytomegalovirus exposure and HLA in healthy donors. Clones were sequenced by immunoSEQ multiplex PCR, and TCRdb holds only the in-frame ones, with some missing. The sample holds a few hundred thousand clones; less than 95% are singletons and the top ten take approximately 3.1%. Sequenced sample: PBMCs. The receptor set was obtained from a woman aged 25 to 39 in good health and CMV-seronegative.

This chain uses TRBV2 with TRBJ2-7, with a weak D call TRBD2 (7 bases). V shed 6 bases and J shed 7 bases, with 13 bases lying between them. Germline CDR1 SNHLY, CDR2 FYNNEI. The CDR3 is 12 residues long. The CDR3 sequence: CASSLGGAEQYF. DNA for the CDR3: TGTGCCAGCAGCCTGGGGGGGGCAGAGCAGTACTTC. Supplemented by reference TRBV2 and TRBJ2-7, the full variable domain reads EPEVTQTPSHQVTQMGQEVILRCVPISNHLYFYWYRQILGQKVEFLVSFYNNEISEKSEIFDDQFSVERPDGSNFTLKIRSTKLEDSAMYFCASSLGGAEQYFGPGTRLTVT.

The CDR3 DNA reads TGTGCCAGCAGTTCTCGACAGGGAGTGAAGGATGAGCAGTTCTTC. This sequence encodes CASSSRQGVKDEQFF. The chain joins TRBV27 to TRBJ2-1, with 7 nucleotides matching TRBD1. Germline values: CDR1 MNHEY, CDR2 SMNVEV (reference sequence). The CDR3 is 15 residues long. The V segment lost 4 bases and the J segment 8 bases; nucleotides outside the gene matches: 11.

The J gene is TRBJ2-7, the V gene TRBV18; TRBD2 is a possible D gene (6 bases). Trimming stripped 6 bases from V and 4 bases from J, with 16 bases between. The CDR3 contains 14 residues. Germline V gene lookup returns CDR1 KGHSH and CDR2 LQKENI. In DNA form, the CDR3 reads TGTGCCAGCTCCACCGGGAGAGGAGTTTACGAGCAGTACTTC. Translating gives CASSTGRGVYEQYF.

The V call is TRBV11-2, the J call TRBJ2-1; 12 bases are shared with TRBD2. Germline CDR1 and CDR2: SGHAT and FQNNGV. Unmatched junction bases numbered 1, after V lost 1 base and J lost 6 bases. The CDR3 length is 15 residues. In nucleotides, the CDR3 is TGTGCCAGCAGCTTAGCGACTAGCGGGAGCAATGAGCAGTTCTTC. Protein: CASSLATSGSNEQFF. Drawing the rest from reference TRBV11-2 and TRBJ2-1, the complete variable domain is EAGVAQSPRYKIIEKRQSVAFWCNPISGHATLYWYQQILGQGPKLLIQFQNNGVVDDSQLPKDRFSAERLKGVDSTLKIQPAKLEDSAVYLCASSLATSGSNEQFFGPGTRLTVL.

This chain uses TRBV5-4 with TRBJ2-7; D call uncertain. This CDR3 comprises 15 residues. V lost 0 bases to trimming and J lost 0 bases, with 10 bases between them. The germline V gene has CDR1 SGHNT and CDR2 YYREEE (reference sequence). As DNA, the CDR3 is TGTGCCAGCAGCTTGGGCAGAGTGGCCTCCTACGAGCAGTACTTC. Translating gives CASSLGRVASYEQYF.

This chain uses TRBV7-2 with TRBJ2-7; D is possibly TRBD1 (6 bases). This CDR3 is built from 14 residues. V was pared by 3 bases and J by 2 bases, with 11 bases between. Germline assignment: CDR1 SGHTA and CDR2 FQGNSA. This chain's CDR3 is CASSFDRTAYEQYF. The CDR3, as DNA: TGTGCCAGCAGCTTCGACAGGACCGCCTACGAGCAGTACTTC. The full variable domain, its missing parts supplied by reference TRBV7-2 and TRBJ2-7, is GAGVSQSPSNKVTEKGKDVELRCDPISGHTALYWYRQSLGQGLEFLIYFQGNSAPDKSGLPSDRFSAERTGGSVSTLTIQRTQQEDSAVYLCASSFDRTAYEQYFGPGTRLTVT.

V usage is TRBV4-3 and J usage is TRBJ2-1; 13 nucleotides match TRBD2. In germline, CDR1 is LGHNA, CDR2 YSLEER. The CDR3 consists of 17 residues. Trimming took 4 bases from V and 4 from J; bases not matched to a gene: 7. CDR3 bases: TGCGCCAGCAGCCCCCAGACTAGCGGGAGGACGTACAATGAGCAGTTCTTC. It codes for CASSPQTSGRTYNEQFF.

This sequence joins TRBV19 and TRBJ2-1, with 13 bases matching TRBD2. The junction had 4 bases not matched to a gene; V was cut back by 3 bases and J by 5 bases. This CDR3 has 16 residues. Germline V lookup: CDR1 LNHDA, CDR2 SQIVND (reference sequence). The CDR3 is CASSILGTSGNNEQFF. CDR3 DNA: TGTGCCAGTAGTATTTTAGGGACTAGCGGGAACAATGAGCAGTTCTTC.

The chain joins TRBV4-1 to TRBJ1-1; possibly TRBD1 for D (5 bases). The germline gives CDR1 MGHRA, CDR2 YSYEKL. V was pared by 2 bases and J by 5 bases, with 12 bases between. CDR3 length: 14 amino acids. This CDR3 reads CASSQLGEGTEAFF. The CDR3 nucleotides are TGCGCCAGCAGCCAACTAGGGGAGGGGACTGAAGCTTTCTTT.

The chain employs TRBV6-1 and TRBJ2-7; 8 bases are a match to TRBD1. The germline CDR1 and CDR2 sequences are MNHNS and SASEGT. Unmatched junction bases numbered 5, after V lost 1 base and J lost 3 bases. This CDR3 has 15 amino acids. CDR3 bases: TGTGCCAGCAGTGAAGTAGGGACAGGCTACTACGAGCAGTACTTC. Residues: CASSEVGTGYYEQYF.

The sample holds many counts of this clone. The rearrangement links TRBV2 to TRBJ2-7, with D uncertain. Germline CDR1 and CDR2: SNHLY and FYNNEI. This CDR3 is 16 amino acids long. V was shortened by 6 bases and J by 2 bases, with 20 bases between the two germline ends. As DNA, the CDR3 is TGTGCCAGCAGGGGAACAGAGCGACCACATACCTACGAGCAGTACTTC. This encodes CASRGTERPHTYEQYF.

This rearrangement joins TRBV19 to TRBJ2-5; 7 bases line up with TRBD2. V lost 6 bases, J lost 4 bases, and 8 bases stayed unmatched. CDR3 size: 14 residues. Germline V gene sequence: CDR1 LNHDA, CDR2 SQIVND (reference sequence). In nucleotides, the CDR3 is TGTGCCAGTAGCAGGGAGGGACTACGAGAGACCCAGTACTTC. Translation gives CASSREGLRETQYF.

A few counts support this clone. This chain joins TRBV5-1 and TRBJ2-7, with 10 bases fitting TRBD2. Germline values: CDR1 SGHRS, CDR2 YFSETQ. V lost 1 base, J lost 4 bases, and 5 bases stayed unmatched. CDR3 size: 15 residues. The CDR3 nucleotides read TGCGCCAGCAGCTTGACTAGCGGGGAGCTTTACGAGCAGTACTTC. It specifies CASSLTSGELYEQYF.

The chain couples TRBV10-3 to TRBJ2-5; D remains unclear. V was pared by 11 bases and J by 5 bases, with 12 bases between. This CDR3 comprises 11 residues. Germline V CDR1 and CDR2: ENHRY, SYGVKD. DNA of the CDR3: TGTGCCGTCGGGCTTCAGGAGACCCAGTACTTC. Protein: CAVGLQETQYF.

This clone was seen only a few times. V gene TRBV7-9 combines with J gene TRBJ2-7; no definite D call. The germline V and J ends were trimmed by 5 bases and 3 bases, with 11 bases remaining between them. CDR1 is SEHNR, CDR2 FQNEAQ, per germline (reference sequence). The CDR3 extends over 13 amino acids. The CDR3 DNA sequence: TGTGCCAGCAGCACCGGACGGATCTACGAGCAGTACTTC. Protein sequence: CASSTGRIYEQYF.

The chain links TRBV29-1 to TRBJ2-2; TRBD1 agrees at 9 bases. V shed 6 bases and J 6 bases; nucleotides not matched to a gene: 5. CDR3 length equals 13 residues. In germline, CDR1 is SQVTM, CDR2 ANQGSEA. The CDR3, as DNA: TGCAGCGTCCGGGACAGGGCCCCCGGGGAGCTGTTTTTT. It codes for CSVRDRAPGELFF.

Regarding this clone: One end of the junction varies from germline; a read error may be responsible. The genes are TRBV5-5 and TRBJ2-7; 11 nucleotides line up with TRBD1. CDR1 and CDR2 from the germline V gene are SGHKS and YYEKEE (reference sequence). This CDR3 region has 12 residues. CDR3 region: CGSRGQGVLEYF. In DNA, the CDR3 is TGTGGCAGCAGGGGACAGGGGGTTCTGGAGTACTTC.

The chain recombines TRBV7-9 with TRBJ2-3; weak D call: TRBD1 (5 bases). Trimming took 6 bases from V and 2 from J, leaving 9 bases between them. This CDR3 has 13 residues. Germline loops: CDR1 SEHNR, CDR2 FQNEAQ (reference sequence). The CDR3 loop is CASSGHSTDTQYF. CDR3 nucleotides: TGTGCCAGCAGTGGACACTCCACAGATACGCAGTATTTT.

The chain employs TRBV10-3 and TRBJ1-5; TRBD1 matches 9 bases. V shed 7 bases, J shed 3 bases, and the junction held 4 bases outside the gene matches. CDR3 size: 14 residues. Germline V gives CDR1 ENHRY, CDR2 SYGVKD. CDR3 nucleotides: TGTGCCATCATGAGGACAGGGGACAATCAGCCCCAGCATTTT. It yields the protein CAIMRTGDNQPQHF.

J is TRBJ1-1 and V is TRBV5-6; unclear D gene. V lost 0 bases and J 0 bases, leaving 6 bases between the germline ends. Germline CDR1 and CDR2: SGHDT and YYEEEE. This CDR3 region has 14 residues. As DNA, the CDR3 is TGTGCCAGCAGCTTGGGATCTCTGAACACTGAAGCTTTCTTT. Translation gives CASSLGSLNTEAFF.

The V call is TRBV13, the J call TRBJ2-7; D gene ambiguous. CDR3 length equals 16 residues. V was clipped by 2 bases and J by 2 bases, with 16 bases between them. CDR1 and CDR2 from the germline V gene are PRHDT and FYEKMQ (reference sequence). The CDR3, as DNA: TGTGCCAGCAGCTTATCCGGAAGGCAGTCAGCCTACGAGCAGTACTTC. Protein: CASSLSGRQSAYEQYF.

This clone was counted a few times. This chain uses TRBV27 with TRBJ2-7, with 7 bases that match TRBD2. The CDR3 totals 13 residues. Trimming took 7 bases from V and 3 from J; bases not matched to a gene: 6. CDR1 MNHEY and CDR2 SMNVEV come from the germline V gene (reference sequence). Written as DNA, the CDR3 is TGTGCCAGCACGGGGGGTGGGAACTACGAGCAGTACTTC. Translated, it gives CASTGGGNYEQYF.

This rearrangement joins TRBV29-1 to TRBJ2-3, with D perhaps matching TRBD1 (6 bases). Trimming removed 4 bases at V and 2 bases at J, with 22 bases between. The CDR3 is 17 residues long. CDR1 SQVTM and CDR2 ANQGSEA come from the germline V gene. This CDR3 is CSVVRGTNFLTTDTQYF. The CDR3 nucleotides are TGCAGCGTTGTCAGGGGTACAAACTTTTTAACCACAGATACGCAGTATTTT.

The chain combines TRBV4-2 with TRBJ2-3; 7 positions agree with TRBD2. The CDR3 covers 16 residues. The trim removed 0 bases at V and 3 bases at J, leaving 6 bases unmatched. Germline assignment: CDR1 LGHNA and CDR2 YNFKEQ. The CDR3 DNA reads TGTGCCAGCAGCCAAGAGCAGCGGGACCCGACAGATACGCAGTATTTT. Protein: CASSQEQRDPTDTQYF.

The gene calls are TRBV7-3 and TRBJ2-7; 7 bases align to TRBD2. Germline V gene sequence: CDR1 SGHTA, CDR2 FQGTGA. The V gene end was trimmed by 5 bases and the J gene end by 2 bases; junction bases not matched to a gene: 6. This CDR3 region has 14 residues. The CDR3 DNA reads as TGTGCCAGCAGCCCCTCTAGCGGTCCCTACGAGCAGTACTTC. As protein: CASSPSSGPYEQYF. The full variable domain, rest sourced from reference TRBV7-3 and TRBJ2-7, is GAGVSQTPSNKVTEKGKYVELRCDPISGHTALYWYRQSLGQGPEFLIYFQGTGAADDSGLPNDRFFAVRPEGSVSTLKIQRTERGDSAVYLCASSPSSGPYEQYFGPGTRLTVT.

V gene TRBV12-5 combines with J gene TRBJ2-1; possibly TRBD1 for D (6 bases). Trimming pared 5 bases from V and 12 bases from J, leaving 14 bases between. CDR1 is LGHNT, CDR2 FRNRAP, per germline. The CDR3 sequence is 12 residues long. The CDR3 region is CASGAPPGAQFF. The CDR3 DNA sequence: TGTGCTAGTGGTGCTCCTCCAGGGGCGCAGTTCTTC.